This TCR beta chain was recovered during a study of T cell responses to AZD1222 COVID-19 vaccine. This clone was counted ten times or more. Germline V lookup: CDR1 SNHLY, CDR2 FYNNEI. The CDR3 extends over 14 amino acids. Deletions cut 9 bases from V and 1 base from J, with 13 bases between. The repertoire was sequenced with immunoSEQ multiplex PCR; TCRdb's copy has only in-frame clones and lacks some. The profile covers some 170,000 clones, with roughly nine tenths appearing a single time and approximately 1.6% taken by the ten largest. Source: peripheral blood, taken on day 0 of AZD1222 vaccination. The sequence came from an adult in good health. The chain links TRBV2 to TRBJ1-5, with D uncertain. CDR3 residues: CASSSVGSNQPQHF. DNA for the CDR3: TGTGCCAGTTCCTCCGTCGGAAGCAATCAGCCCCAGCATTTT. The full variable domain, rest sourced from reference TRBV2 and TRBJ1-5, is EPEVTQTPSHQVTQMGQEVILRCVPISNHLYFYWYRQILGQKVEFLVSFYNNEISEKSEIFDDQFSVERPDGSNFTLKIRSTKLEDSAMYFCASSSVGSNQPQHFGDGTRLSIL.